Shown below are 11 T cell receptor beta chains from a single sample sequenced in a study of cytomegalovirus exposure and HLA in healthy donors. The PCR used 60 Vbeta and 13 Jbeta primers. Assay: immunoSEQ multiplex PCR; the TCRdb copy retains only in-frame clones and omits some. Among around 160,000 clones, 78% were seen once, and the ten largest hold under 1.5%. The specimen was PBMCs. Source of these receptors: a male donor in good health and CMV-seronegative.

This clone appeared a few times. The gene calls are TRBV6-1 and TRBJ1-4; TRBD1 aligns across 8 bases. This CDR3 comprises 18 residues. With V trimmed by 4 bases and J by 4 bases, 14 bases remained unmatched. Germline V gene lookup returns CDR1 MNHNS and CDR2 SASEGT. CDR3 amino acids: CASSVNRDRRKINEKLFF. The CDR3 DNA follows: TGTGCCAGCAGTGTAAACCGGGACAGGAGGAAGATTAATGAAAAACTGTTTTTT.

This chain's CDR3 is CASSAGTGSLYGYTF. CDR3 DNA: TGTGCCAGCAGCGCAGGGACAGGGAGCCTCTATGGCTACACCTTC. The chain uses TRBV9 and TRBJ1-2; 9 bases match TRBD1. This CDR3 is 15 amino acids long. Germline CDR1 SGDLS, CDR2 YYNGEE. V was pared by 3 bases and J by 4 bases, with 7 bases of the junction left unmatched.

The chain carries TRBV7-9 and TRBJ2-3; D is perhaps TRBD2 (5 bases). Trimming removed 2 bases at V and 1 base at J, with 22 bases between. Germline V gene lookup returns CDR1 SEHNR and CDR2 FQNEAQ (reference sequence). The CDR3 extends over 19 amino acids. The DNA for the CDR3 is TGTGCCAGCAGCTTAAAGGAGCGGCTTATCTCGCGGGGCACAGATACGCAGTATTTT. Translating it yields CASSLKERLISRGTDTQYF.

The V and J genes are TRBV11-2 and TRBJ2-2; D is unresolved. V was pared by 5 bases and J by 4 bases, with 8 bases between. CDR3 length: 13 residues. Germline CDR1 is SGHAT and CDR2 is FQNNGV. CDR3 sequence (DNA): TGTGCCAGCAGCAATCAGTTCACCGGGGAGCTGTTTTTT. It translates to CASSNQFTGELFF.

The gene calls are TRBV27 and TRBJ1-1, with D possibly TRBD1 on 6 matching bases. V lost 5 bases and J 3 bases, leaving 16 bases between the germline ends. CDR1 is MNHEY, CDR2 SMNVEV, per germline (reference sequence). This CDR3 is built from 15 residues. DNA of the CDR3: TGTGCCAGCAGTCCCGGTGGCAGGGGTCACACTGAAGCTTTCTTT. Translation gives CASSPGGRGHTEAFF.

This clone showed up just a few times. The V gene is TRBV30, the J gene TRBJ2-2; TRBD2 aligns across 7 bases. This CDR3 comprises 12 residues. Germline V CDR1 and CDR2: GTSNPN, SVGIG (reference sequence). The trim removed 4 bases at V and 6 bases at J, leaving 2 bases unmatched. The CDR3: CAWNRGAGELFF. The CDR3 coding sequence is TGTGCCTGGAATCGGGGGGCCGGGGAGCTGTTTTTT.

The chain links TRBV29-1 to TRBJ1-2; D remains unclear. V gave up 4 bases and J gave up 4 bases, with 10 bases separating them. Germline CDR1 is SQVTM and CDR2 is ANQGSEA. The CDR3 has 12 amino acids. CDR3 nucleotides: TGCAGCGTTGCTCCCCGGTCCTATGGCTACACCTTC. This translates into CSVAPRSYGYTF.

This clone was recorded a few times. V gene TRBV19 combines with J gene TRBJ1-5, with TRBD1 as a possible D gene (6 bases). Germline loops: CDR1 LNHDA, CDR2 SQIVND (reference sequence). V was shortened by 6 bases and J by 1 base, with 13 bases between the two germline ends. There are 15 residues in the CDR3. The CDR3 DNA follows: TGTGCCAGTAGGCGACAGGAATCAAGCAATCAGCCCCAGCATTTT. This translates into CASRRQESSNQPQHF.

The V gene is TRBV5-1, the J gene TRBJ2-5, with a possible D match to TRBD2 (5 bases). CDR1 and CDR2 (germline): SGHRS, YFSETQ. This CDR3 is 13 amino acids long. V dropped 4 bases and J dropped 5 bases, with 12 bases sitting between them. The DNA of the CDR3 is TGCGCCAGCAGCCTAGAGGGATCGGAGACCCAGTACTTC. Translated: CASSLEGSETQYF.

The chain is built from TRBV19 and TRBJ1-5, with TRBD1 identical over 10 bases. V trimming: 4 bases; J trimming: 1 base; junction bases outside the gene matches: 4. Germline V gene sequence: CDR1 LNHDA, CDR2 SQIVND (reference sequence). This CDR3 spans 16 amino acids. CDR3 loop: CASSTTGGGSNQPQHF. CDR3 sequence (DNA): TGTGCCAGTAGTACGACAGGGGGCGGGAGCAATCAGCCCCAGCATTTT.

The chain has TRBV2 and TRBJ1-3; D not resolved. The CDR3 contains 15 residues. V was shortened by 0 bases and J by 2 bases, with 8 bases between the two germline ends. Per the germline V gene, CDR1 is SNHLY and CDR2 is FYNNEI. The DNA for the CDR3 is TGTGCCAGCAGTGAAGCCGGGAACCCTGGAAACACCATATATTTT. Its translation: CASSEAGNPGNTIYF.